This T cell receptor (beta chain) derives from a study of blood T cell repertoires in COVID-19. Study details: In each case, the material was cDNA or gDNA derived from T cells, B-cell-depleted T cells, or PBMCs.

Remarks on this clone: Other DNA variants within this sample encode the same CDR3.

Authors' methods: Estimation of nucleated cell counts was performed using reference gene primer amplification. Only in-frame clones appear in the TCRdb table, and some are missing; sequencing was by immunoSEQ multiplex PCR. Clone size and V and J calls were adopted from that table, with D and trimming inferred from the DNA. Counted here are 130,000 to 150,000 clones, about 80% occurring once; the ten biggest clones make up roughly 4.5%. This CDR3 spans 13 amino acids. Unmatched junction bases numbered 1, after V lost 6 bases and J lost 3 bases. CDR1 ENHRY and CDR2 SYGVKD come from the germline V gene.

The V and J genes are TRBV10-3 and TRBJ1-2; 10 bases are a match to TRBD1. Material: peripheral blood. The source of this sequence is a human donor in a cohort sampled during active COVID-19. The CDR3 nucleotides read TGTGCCATCAGGACAGGGGGCGACTATGGCTACACCTTC. Translated, it gives CAIRTGGDYGYTF.